This TCR beta chain was documented in a study of blood T cell repertoires in COVID-19. Study context: Samples came from the United States, Italy and Spain, spanning acute and convalescent COVID-19. Sample material is recorded as cDNA or gDNA derived from T cells, B-cell-depleted T cells, or PBMCs.

Germline CDR1 reads SGHRS; CDR2 reads YFSETQ. Trimming shortened V by 4 bases and J by 7 bases, and 12 bases separated the two germline ends. The CDR3 is made up of 13 amino acids. Original processing methods: Amplification of reference gene primers provided the estimated nucleated cell counts. The table came from immunoSEQ multiplex PCR; TCRdb's copy has only in-frame clones and leaves some out. D and trimming were read from the DNA, whereas the V and J calls and clone size are those reported in that table. The data show more than 25,000 clones, with roughly 90% seen just once and about a quarter held by the top ten.

The chain carries TRBV5-1 and TRBJ2-1; possibly TRBD2 for D (5 bases). The TCR was taken from a human donor with active COVID-19. The donor label of this sample is uncertain. The source material was peripheral blood. This chain's CDR3 is CASSASLANEQFF. CDR3 nucleotide sequence: TGCGCCAGCAGCGCGTCGCTAGCAAATGAGCAGTTCTTC.